The sequence of this TCR beta chain was determined in a study of neurological immune-mediated disorders. Synthesis of cDNA was accomplished via 5'RACE employing 10-nucleotide random UMIs. TCRdb redid the calling of the 5' RACE reads with MiXCR, one entry per CDR3 protein. The data show fewer than 20,000 distinct CDR3 sequences, around a quarter seen once. Study conclusions and caveats: While HTLV-1-associated myelopathy showed the greatest TCR clonal expansion, multiple sclerosis showed the least, falling below healthy controls. Private repertoires in all groups were suggested by the absence of shared CDR3 amino acid sequences among expanded clones across subjects.

The unsorted libraries were made from 2 million PBMCs kept at -80 C. In its sample, this clonotype was seen a few times. Its antigen is currently unknown. This CDR3 comprises 16 residues. Trimming pared 10 bases from V and 0 bases from J, leaving 18 bases between. In germline, CDR1 is KGHDR, CDR2 SFDVKD. V and J are TRBV24-1 and TRBJ2-4, with D hard to call. The TCR originated in a man aged 45-65 years with HTLV-1-associated myelopathy (HAM/TSP). Sample: PBMCs. The CDR3 region is CATDLGPRLAKNIQYF. CDR3 DNA: TGTGCCACGGATCTAGGACCCAGACTAGCCAAAAACATTCAGTACTTC.